These T cell receptor beta chains were read from a single sample in a study of cytomegalovirus exposure and HLA in healthy donors. Data came from immunoSEQ multiplex PCR; TCRdb stores just in-frame clones and leaves some out. Here the sample spans about 73,000 clones, around nine tenths being singletons. Material for sequencing was PBMCs. The receptors stem from a woman in her late teens or twenties in good health and CMV-seropositive. Both conserved end residues are part of each CDR3. The order of the fields is J gene, D gene, V gene, clone size, CDR3 DNA, CDR3 protein. D genes are given only for firm matches. Expanded clones are given a class, and other clones once, few, many or no size at all.

J gene: TRBJ2-5
D gene: .
V gene: TRBV6-5
clone size: .
CDR3 DNA: TGTGCCAGCAGACAAGTTTTGGGGGCCGGGGAGACCCAGTACTTC
CDR3 protein: CASRQVLGAGETQYF

J gene: TRBJ2-3
D gene: TRBD2
V gene: TRBV27
clone size: once
CDR3 DNA: TGTGCCAGCAGTTTCCTAGCGGGATCCACAGATACGCAGTATTTT
CDR3 protein: CASSFLAGSTDTQYF

J gene: TRBJ2-1
D gene: TRBD2
V gene: TRBV6-4
clone size: .
CDR3 DNA: TGTGCCAGCGCTACGACTAGCGGGGGGAATGAGCAGTTCTTC
CDR3 protein: CASATTSGGNEQFF

J gene: TRBJ2-7
D gene: TRBD1
V gene: TRBV6-5
clone size: .
CDR3 DNA: TGTGCCAGCAGTTACTCACGTGACAGGGCCTACGAGCAGTACTTC
CDR3 protein: CASSYSRDRAYEQYF

J gene: TRBJ2-1
D gene: .
V gene: TRBV27
clone size: .
CDR3 DNA: TGTGCCAGCAGTTTTGACAGTTCGAGGAATGAGCAGTTCTTC
CDR3 protein: CASSFDSSRNEQFF

J gene: TRBJ2-7
D gene: TRBD1
V gene: TRBV2
clone size: .
CDR3 DNA: TGTGCCAGCAGGCGGACAGGTTACGAGCAGTACTTC
CDR3 protein: CASRRTGYEQYF

J gene: TRBJ1-1
D gene: .
V gene: TRBV30
clone size: .
CDR3 DNA: TGTGCCTGGAGGATCAGGGGCGGGAACACTGAAGCTTTCTTT
CDR3 protein: CAWRIRGGNTEAFF

J gene: TRBJ2-1
D gene: TRBD2
V gene: TRBV11-2
clone size: .
CDR3 DNA: TGTGCCAGCAGCTATCTAGCGGGAGGGGCGAATGAGCAGTTCTTC
CDR3 protein: CASSYLAGGANEQFF

J gene: TRBJ2-3
D gene: TRBD1
V gene: TRBV6-1
clone size: .
CDR3 DNA: TGTGCCAGCACACCCCGGGACAGCTCAACAGATACGCAGTATTTT
CDR3 protein: CASTPRDSSTDTQYF

J gene: TRBJ1-1
D gene: .
V gene: TRBV7-9
clone size: .
CDR3 DNA: TGTGCCAGCAGCTTAGCGTCCAGGGTGGGGAACACTGAAGCTTTCTTT
CDR3 protein: CASSLASRVGNTEAFF

J gene: TRBJ1-5
D gene: TRBD1
V gene: TRBV5-1
clone size: .
CDR3 DNA: TGCGCCAGCAGCGTCGGGACAGGGGGGAACAATCAGCCCCAGCATTTT
CDR3 protein: CASSVGTGGNNQPQHF

J gene: TRBJ2-7
D gene: .
V gene: TRBV28
clone size: .
CDR3 DNA: TGTGCCAGCAGTTTTATCCGAGCGGGCCCCTACGAGCAGTACTTC
CDR3 protein: CASSFIRAGPYEQYF

J gene: TRBJ2-3
D gene: TRBD2
V gene: TRBV7-2
clone size: .
CDR3 DNA: TGTGCCAGCAGCTTAGTGGCGGGGGTACCAGATACGCAGTATTTT
CDR3 protein: CASSLVAGVPDTQYF

J gene: TRBJ2-7
D gene: TRBD2
V gene: TRBV7-2
clone size: once
CDR3 DNA: TGTGCCAGCAGCTTAGGAGCGGGGGGGTCCTACGAGCAGTACTTC
CDR3 protein: CASSLGAGGSYEQYF

J gene: TRBJ2-7
D gene: .
V gene: TRBV7-9
clone size: .
CDR3 DNA: TGTGCCAGCAGCAAATCCCAGGTCAATCCCTACGAGCAGTACTTC
CDR3 protein: CASSKSQVNPYEQYF

J gene: TRBJ2-2
D gene: .
V gene: TRBV30
clone size: few
CDR3 DNA: TGTGCCTGGAAGGAGGGGACAGACACCGGGGAGCTGTTTTTT
CDR3 protein: CAWKEGTDTGELFF

J gene: TRBJ1-2
D gene: .
V gene: TRBV9
clone size: .
CDR3 DNA: TGTGCCAGCAGCGTAGGAGGGGGGGCGAATGGCTACACCTTC
CDR3 protein: CASSVGGGANGYTF

J gene: TRBJ1-2
D gene: TRBD1
V gene: TRBV5-1
clone size: .
CDR3 DNA: TGCGCCAGCAGCTCCTTCAACGGACAGGGCGGAAGTTATGGCTACACCTTC
CDR3 protein: CASSSFNGQGGSYGYTF

J gene: TRBJ2-1
D gene: .
V gene: TRBV11-2
clone size: .
CDR3 DNA: TGTGCCAGCAGCCGACTGTCGGGGGCCTACAATGAGCAGTTCTTC
CDR3 protein: CASSRLSGAYNEQFF

J gene: TRBJ2-4
D gene: .
V gene: TRBV30
clone size: .
CDR3 DNA: TGTGCCTGGAGTGTCCCTTCGGGGACCAAAAACATTCAGTACTTC
CDR3 protein: CAWSVPSGTKNIQYF